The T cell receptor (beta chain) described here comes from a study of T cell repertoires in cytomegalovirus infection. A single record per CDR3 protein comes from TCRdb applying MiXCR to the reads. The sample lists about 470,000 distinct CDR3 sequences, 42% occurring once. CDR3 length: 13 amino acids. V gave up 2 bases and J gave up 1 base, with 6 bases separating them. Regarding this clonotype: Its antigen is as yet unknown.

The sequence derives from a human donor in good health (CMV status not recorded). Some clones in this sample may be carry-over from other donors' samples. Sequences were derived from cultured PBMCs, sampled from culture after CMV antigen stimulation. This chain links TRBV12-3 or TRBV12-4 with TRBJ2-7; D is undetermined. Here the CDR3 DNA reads TGTGCCAGCAGTTTAATTAAGTCCTACGAGCAGTACTTC. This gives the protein CASSLIKSYEQYF.